This T cell receptor beta chain was profiled in a study of regulatory T cells in long-lasting Graves disease. Time point given: newly diagnosed GD, antithyroid drugs for less than 3 months. PBMC RNA served as the TCR library source. With EDTA tubes as the receptacles, nine milliliters of peripheral blood were drawn. Germline-derived CDR1 and CDR2 are MNHNS and SASEGT. The CDR3 contains 15 residues. V was pared by 10 bases and J by 1 base, with 8 bases of the junction left unmatched. This clonotype was observed many times. Researchers made TCR beta libraries by using iRepertoire HTBI primers and running Arm-PCR on CDR3 regions. From the multiplex PCR reads, TCRdb called clonotypes with MiXCR, one entry per CDR3 protein. The table includes 250,000 to 300,000 distinct CDR3 sequences, 15% to 20% detected once. The sample was also linked to a second study, of T cells in Graves' hyperthyroidism and ophthalmopathy.

The gene calls are TRBV6-1 and TRBJ2-3, with 10 bases fitting TRBD2. This specimen was peripheral blood mononuclear cells (PBMCs), taken at new diagnosis, from a patient treated with antithyroid drugs. The receptor was derived from a woman aged 30 to 39 with Graves disease. This CDR3 reads CANLAGDHRTDTQYF. The CDR3, as DNA: TGTGCCAACCTAGCGGGGGACCATCGCACAGATACGCAGTATTTT.